This is a list of T cell receptor beta chains from one sample in a study of T-cell memory formation after mild COVID-19. MiXCR, applied by TCRdb to the 5' RACE reads, yields one record per CDR3 protein. The sample has hundreds of thousands of distinct CDR3 sequences; about 15% are singletons. The sequencing sample was made of PBMCs or a T cell subset sorted from them (not recorded which). The receptors stem from a young man who had mild COVID-19 (a few samples of this study predate the infection). Cell type and time point are not known. Both conserved end residues are part of each CDR3. Each record gives: CDR3 protein, CDR3 DNA, V gene, clone size, J gene, D gene, CDR3 length. The D gene is left open where the match is weak. Not every row has a clone size; where given, it reads once, few, many or a size class.

CDR3: CSAQDRESTDTQYF; DNA: TGCAGTGCGCAAGACAGGGAGAGCACAGATACGCAGTATTTT; V: TRBV20-1; size: NA; J: TRBJ2-3; D: TRBD1; length: 14
CDR3: CSVGVPGGGKLDGYTF; DNA: TGCAGCGTTGGGGTCCCAGGAGGGGGTAAACTTGATGGCTACACCTTC; V: TRBV29-1; size: once; J: TRBJ1-2; D: NA; length: 16
CDR3: CASSDSGTGGWQETQYF; DNA: TGTGCCAGCAGCGACTCTGGGACAGGGGGCTGGCAAGAGACCCAGTACTTC; V: TRBV7-2; size: few; J: TRBJ2-5; D: TRBD1; length: 17
CDR3: CASRQGAGANVLTF; DNA: TGTGCCAGCAGACAGGGTGCTGGGGCCAACGTCCTGACTTTC; V: TRBV7-9; size: NA; J: TRBJ2-6; D: NA; length: 14
CDR3: CASSFGTAGGTDTQYF; DNA: TGTGCCAGCAGCTTCGGGACTGCTGGCGGCACAGATACGCAGTATTTT; V: TRBV5-6; size: few; J: TRBJ2-3; D: NA; length: 16
CDR3: CASSFHRDPSYNEQFF; DNA: TGTGCCAGCAGCTTTCATAGGGACCCTTCCTACAATGAGCAGTTCTTC; V: TRBV7-2; size: few; J: TRBJ2-1; D: NA; length: 16
CDR3: CASSLGTGDGGYTF; DNA: TGTGCCAGCAGCCTTGGGACAGGGGACGGCGGCTACACCTTC; V: TRBV7-3; size: few; J: TRBJ1-2; D: TRBD1; length: 14
CDR3: CASSSRHRVTQETQYF; DNA: TGTGCCAGCAGCTCGCGACACCGAGTAACCCAAGAGACCCAGTACTTC; V: TRBV7-9; size: few; J: TRBJ2-5; D: NA; length: 16
CDR3: CASSQPERGSYEQYF; DNA: TGCGCCAGCAGCCAACCTGAGCGGGGGTCCTACGAGCAGTACTTC; V: TRBV4-1; size: few; J: TRBJ2-7; D: TRBD2; length: 15
CDR3: CATGRFPNYEQYF; DNA: TGTGCTACCGGGAGATTCCCAAACTACGAGCAGTACTTC; V: TRBV7-2; size: NA; J: TRBJ2-7; D: NA; length: 13
CDR3: CASSYGISGANVLTF; DNA: TGTGCCAGCAGTTACGGCATCTCTGGGGCCAACGTCCTGACTTTC; V: TRBV6-5; size: few; J: TRBJ2-6; D: NA; length: 15
CDR3: CASAPWEVNTEAFF; DNA: TGCGCCAGCGCGCCCTGGGAGGTGAACACTGAAGCTTTCTTT; V: TRBV5-1; size: NA; J: TRBJ1-1; D: NA; length: 14
CDR3: CSVTRAGIDYNEQFF; DNA: TGCAGTGTAACAAGAGCGGGGATCGACTACAATGAGCAGTTCTTC; V: TRBV20-1; size: few; J: TRBJ2-1; D: TRBD2; length: 15
CDR3: CASSSPLQGGSHYNQPQHF; DNA: TGTGCCAGCAGTTCTCCACTCCAGGGGGGATCCCATTACAATCAGCCCCAGCATTTT; V: TRBV6-2/TRBV6-3; size: NA; J: TRBJ1-5; D: TRBD1; length: 19
CDR3: CASSFDLGRVAFF; DNA: TGTGCCAGCAGTTTTGACTTAGGGAGGGTTGCTTTCTTT; V: TRBV12-3/TRBV12-4; size: NA; J: TRBJ1-1; D: NA; length: 13
CDR3: CASSPKDRGLFTDTQYF; DNA: TGTGCCAGCAGCCCTAAGGACAGGGGGCTATTCACAGATACGCAGTATTTT; V: TRBV5-4; size: few; J: TRBJ2-3; D: TRBD1; length: 17
CDR3: CASAAGSSYNEQFF; DNA: TGTGCCAGCGCCGCGGGGAGCTCCTACAATGAGCAGTTCTTC; V: TRBV6-6; size: few; J: TRBJ2-1; D: NA; length: 14
CDR3: CASSVSGSKNIQYF; DNA: TGTGCCAGCTCAGTCAGCGGTAGCAAAAACATTCAGTACTTC; V: TRBV12-3/TRBV12-4; size: few; J: TRBJ2-4; D: NA; length: 14
CDR3: CASSRHIPSGNTIYF; DNA: TGTGCCAGCAGCCGTCACATCCCCTCTGGAAACACCATATATTTT; V: TRBV7-9; size: many; J: TRBJ1-3; D: NA; length: 15
CDR3: CASSHLLGGFQPQHF; DNA: TGCGCCAGCAGCCATCTCTTGGGAGGATTCCAGCCCCAGCATTTT; V: TRBV4-1; size: NA; J: TRBJ1-5; D: NA; length: 15
CDR3: CASSSEVPSDEQFF; DNA: TGCGCCAGCAGCTCTGAGGTACCTTCAGATGAGCAGTTCTTC; V: TRBV5-1; size: few; J: TRBJ2-1; D: NA; length: 14
CDR3: CASSVGGPLYNEQFF; DNA: TGTGCCAGCAGCGTAGGGGGGCCTCTCTACAATGAGCAGTTCTTC; V: TRBV9; size: few; J: TRBJ2-1; D: NA; length: 15
CDR3: CASRGEGESGNTIYF; DNA: TGTGCCAGCAGGGGGGAAGGGGAGTCTGGAAACACCATATATTTT; V: TRBV12-3/TRBV12-4; size: NA; J: TRBJ1-3; D: NA; length: 15
CDR3: CSASRGAVLDTQYF; DNA: TGCAGTGCTAGTCGGGGGGCGGTATTAGATACGCAGTATTTT; V: TRBV20-1; size: few; J: TRBJ2-3; D: NA; length: 14
CDR3: CASSPTGRRNGELFF; DNA: TGTGCCAGCAGTCCGACTGGGCGTCGTAACGGGGAGCTGTTTTTT; V: TRBV11-2; size: few; J: TRBJ2-2; D: NA; length: 15
CDR3: CASSRTGGVNYGYTF; DNA: TGTGCCAGCAGCAGAACAGGGGGCGTTAACTATGGCTACACCTTC; V: TRBV6-5; size: few; J: TRBJ1-2; D: TRBD1; length: 15
CDR3: CASRDRGREKLFF; DNA: TGTGCCAGCAGGGACAGGGGGCGAGAAAAACTGTTTTTT; V: TRBV2; size: few; J: TRBJ1-4; D: TRBD1; length: 13
CDR3: CASGLEGETQYF; DNA: TGCGCCAGCGGACTCGAGGGGGAGACCCAGTACTTC; V: TRBV5-1; size: few; J: TRBJ2-5; D: NA; length: 12
CDR3: CASNLGRSPEQFF; DNA: TGTGCCAGTAACTTGGGCAGGTCCCCAGAGCAGTTCTTC; V: TRBV25-1; size: few; J: TRBJ2-1; D: NA; length: 13
CDR3: CASSSTGTTAEQYF; DNA: TGCGCCAGCAGCTCCACGGGGACAACCGCGGAGCAGTACTTC; V: TRBV5-1; size: many; J: TRBJ2-7; D: NA; length: 14
CDR3: CAVQAFYGYTF; DNA: TGTGCCGTACAGGCATTCTATGGCTACACCTTC; V: TRBV12-3/TRBV12-4; size: few; J: TRBJ1-2; D: NA; length: 11
CDR3: CASRLTGGASPLHF; DNA: TGTGCCAGCAGGCTTACAGGGGGCGCGTCACCCCTCCACTTT; V: TRBV28; size: NA; J: TRBJ1-6; D: TRBD1; length: 14
CDR3: CSASGTTSYEQYF; DNA: TGCAGTGCTAGCGGGACTACCTCCTACGAGCAGTACTTC; V: TRBV20-1; size: NA; J: TRBJ2-7; D: TRBD2; length: 13
CDR3: CASSFDEGRSNYGYTF; DNA: TGTGCCAGCAGTTTTGATGAGGGCAGGTCTAACTATGGCTACACCTTC; V: TRBV12-3/TRBV12-4; size: NA; J: TRBJ1-2; D: NA; length: 16
CDR3: CASSQDFPAVHEQYF; DNA: TGCGCCAGCAGCCAAGATTTCCCGGCGGTCCACGAGCAGTACTTC; V: TRBV4-3; size: once; J: TRBJ2-7; D: NA; length: 15
CDR3: CASNRGVETQYF; DNA: TGTGCCAGCAACCGGGGGGTGGAGACCCAGTACTTC; V: TRBV5-5; size: few; J: TRBJ2-5; D: TRBD2; length: 12
CDR3: CASSDTPGLAGGSSYEQYF; DNA: TGTGCCAGCAGTGATACCCCCGGACTAGCGGGGGGTTCCTCCTACGAGCAGTACTTC; V: TRBV2; size: few; J: TRBJ2-7; D: TRBD2; length: 19
CDR3: CASRGLLGGTEAFF; DNA: TGTGCCAGCAGGGGCCTACTGGGGGGGACTGAAGCTTTCTTT; V: TRBV27; size: NA; J: TRBJ1-1; D: NA; length: 14
CDR3: CSARDLGRVGPTQYF; DNA: TGCAGTGCTAGAGACTTGGGACGGGTGGGTCCTACGCAGTATTTT; V: TRBV20-1; size: NA; J: TRBJ2-3; D: NA; length: 15
CDR3: CASSPSAWGSTDTQYF; DNA: TGTGCCAGCAGCCCCTCGGCGTGGGGGAGCACAGATACGCAGTATTTT; V: TRBV11-3; size: once; J: TRBJ2-3; D: NA; length: 16
CDR3: CASKRTDKAFF; DNA: TGTGCCAGCAAGCGGACGGACAAAGCTTTCTTT; V: TRBV7-2; size: few; J: TRBJ1-1; D: NA; length: 11
CDR3: CASSLLTNTEAFF; DNA: TGTGCCAGCAGCTTATTGACTAACACTGAAGCTTTCTTT; V: TRBV7-3; size: few; J: TRBJ1-1; D: NA; length: 13